Presented here are 7 T cell receptor beta chains from one specimen sequenced in a study of molecular identifiers for immune sequencing clone quantification. TCRdb re-called the PCR reads with MiXCR, one entry per CDR3 protein. Found here are roughly 86,000 distinct CDR3 sequences, around 20% of them singletons; the top ten hold about 0.85%. The source material was naive CD8+ T cells from blood, with Jurkat cell RNA spiked in. The subset here: FACS-sorted CD8+CD4-CCR7+CD45RA+ naive T cells. These receptors were collected from a human donor in good health. Some libraries in this study had Jurkat cell RNA spiked in.

This clonotype came up many times. The chain couples TRBV5-1 to TRBJ2-6, with TRBD1 as a possible D gene (6 bases). In germline, CDR1 is SGHRS, CDR2 YFSETQ. Trimming shortened V by 3 bases and J by 0 bases, and 16 bases separated the two germline ends. CDR3 length: 18 residues. As DNA, the CDR3 is TGCGCCAGCAGCTGGAAGGACAGCCCGGGCTCTGGGGCCAACGTCCTGACTTTC. It encodes CASSWKDSPGSGANVLTF.

This clonotype was counted many times. The chain joins TRBV5-1 to TRBJ2-7, with D tentatively TRBD1 (6 bases). Germline V gene data show CDR1 as SGHRS and CDR2 as YFSETQ. This CDR3 comprises 15 residues. V was clipped by 4 bases and J by 1 base, with 15 bases between them. The CDR3 DNA sequence: TGCGCCAGCAGCCCAACCGGGACACAATCCTACGAGCAGTACTTC. Translated, it gives CASSPTGTQSYEQYF.

This clonotype was detected many times. The chain links TRBV30 to TRBJ2-7; 7 bases are shared with TRBD2. CDR3 length equals 15 residues. In germline, CDR1 is GTSNPN, CDR2 SVGIG (reference sequence). The junction had 9 bases not matched to a gene; V was cut back by 0 bases and J by 4 bases. CDR3 amino acids: CAWSVLPGLRYEQYF. The CDR3 DNA is TGTGCCTGGAGTGTTCTTCCGGGACTACGATACGAGCAGTACTTC. Full variable domain (missing parts from reference TRBV30 and TRBJ2-7): SQTIHQWPATLVQPVGSPLSLECTVEGTSNPNLYWYRQAAGRGLQLLFYSVGIGQISSEVPQNLSASRPQDRQFILSSKKLLLSDSGFYLCAWSVLPGLRYEQYFGPGTRLTVT.

This clonotype was counted only a few times. The CDR3 sequence is CASSLLTGAGGELFF. The CDR3 bases are TGTGCCAGCAGCTTATTGACAGGGGCCGGCGGGGAGCTGTTTTTT. The V gene is TRBV7-8, the J gene TRBJ2-2; 8 nucleotides line up with TRBD1. The J segment lost 7 bases and the V segment lost 2 bases, leaving 6 bases of the junction unmatched. The CDR3 runs to 15 residues. The V gene's germline CDR1 is SGHVS and CDR2 FQNEAQ.

This clonotype was seen a handful of times. The rearrangement joins TRBV27 to TRBJ2-7; 10 nucleotides agree with TRBD2. This CDR3 contains 14 residues. V lost 6 bases and J lost 6; bases outside the gene matches: 8. Germline V CDR1 and CDR2: MNHEY, SMNVEV (reference sequence). This chain's CDR3 is CASSRSGRALEQYF. CDR3 nucleotides: TGTGCCAGCAGCCGAAGCGGGAGGGCCCTCGAGCAGTACTTC.

On this clonotype: An end of the junction differs from the germline gene, which may be a read error. The chain uses TRBV6-5 and TRBJ1-1, with a possible D match to TRBD1 (5 bases). The CDR3 runs to 14 residues. Germline assignment: CDR1 MNHEY and CDR2 SVGAGI. The CDR3 sequence is CAGSARVGATETFF. In nucleotides, the CDR3 is TGTGCCGGCAGTGCCAGGGTAGGGGCCACTGAAACTTTCTTT.

The sample holds many counts of this clonotype. This sequence joins TRBV7-9 and TRBJ2-3; 7 bases map to TRBD2. Trimming took 5 bases from V and 9 from J; bases not matched to a gene: 8. CDR1 and CDR2 (germline): SEHNR, FQNEAQ (reference sequence). This CDR3 is 13 amino acids long. The CDR3 sequence: CASSPVAGETQYF. DNA of the CDR3: TGTGCCAGCAGCCCCGTGGCGGGGGAGACGCAGTATTTT.